A selection of T cell receptor beta chains follows, all from one sample in a study of blood T cell repertoires in COVID-19. TCRdb keeps only in-frame clones here, not all; method: immunoSEQ multiplex PCR. The sample lists over 150,000 clones; around nine tenths were seen once. The sequenced sample was peripheral blood. These receptor sequences come from a woman aged 70-85 years with COVID-19, enrolled during active disease. The CDR3 runs from the conserved cysteine through the conserved F or W. A D gene is named only where the DNA matches it firmly. Only part of the rows carry a size: once, few, many, or a class if the clone is expanded.

clone_size j_call v_call d_call cdr3_aa cdr3_nt
- TRBJ1-2 TRBV7-2 TRBD1 CASSLTRQGAGYTF TGTGCCAGCAGCTTGACGAGACAGGGGGCGGGCTACACCTTC
once TRBJ1-5 TRBV27 - CASSLSGANQPQHF TGTGCCAGCAGTTTATCAGGGGCCAATCAGCCCCAGCATTTT
- TRBJ2-7 TRBV30 - CAWSPLGVTGSSEQYF TGTGCCTGGAGTCCGCTTGGTGTTACAGGGAGTTCCGAGCAGTACTTC
- TRBJ2-1 TRBV14 TRBD2 CASSRTSGYNEQFF TGTGCCAGCAGCAGGACTAGCGGGTACAATGAGCAGTTCTTC
- TRBJ1-2 TRBV3-1/TRBV3-2 - CASSQVSGDGGYTF TGTGCCAGCAGCCAAGTATCAGGGGACGGTGGCTACACCTTC
- TRBJ2-2 TRBV6-4 - CASRLGLTGELFF TGTGCCAGCAGGTTGGGGCTTACCGGGGAGCTGTTTTTT
- TRBJ2-1 TRBV9 - CASSVDEGLRNEQFF TGTGCCAGCAGCGTAGACGAGGGACTTAGGAATGAGCAGTTCTTC
- TRBJ2-7 TRBV27 TRBD1 CASRDRGKVYEQYF TGTGCCAGCAGGGACAGGGGAAAAGTCTACGAGCAGTACTTC
- TRBJ2-1 TRBV12-3/TRBV12-4 TRBD1 CASSDRGWQFF TGTGCCAGCAGTGACAGGGGCTGGCAGTTCTTC
- TRBJ2-2 TRBV11-2 TRBD1 CASSFGQGAIGGELFF TGTGCCAGCAGCTTCGGACAGGGGGCAATAGGCGGGGAGCTGTTTTTT
- TRBJ2-5 TRBV9 - CASSVGSAETQYF TGTGCCAGCAGCGTAGGTAGCGCCGAGACCCAGTACTTC
- TRBJ2-7 TRBV6-2/TRBV6-3 TRBD2 CASSYLGLAGAEQYF TGTGCCAGCAGTTACTTAGGACTAGCGGGTGCCGAGCAGTACTTC
- TRBJ1-1 TRBV27 - CASSPVVGEAFF TGTGCCAGCAGTCCCGTGGTCGGTGAAGCTTTCTTT
- TRBJ2-2 TRBV5-1 TRBD1 CASSMGQGTGELFF TGCGCCAGCAGCATGGGACAGGGCACCGGGGAGCTGTTTTTT
- TRBJ2-7 TRBV2 - CASSRGYEQYF TGTGCCAGCAGCCGGGGTTACGAGCAGTACTTC
- TRBJ2-5 TRBV7-9 - CASSFPNRVQETQYF TGTGCCAGCAGCTTCCCCAACAGGGTTCAAGAGACCCAGTACTTC
- TRBJ1-5 TRBV4-1 TRBD1 CASSQGQGIGNQPQHF TGCGCCAGCAGCCAGGGACAGGGCATCGGCAATCAGCCCCAGCATTTT
- TRBJ2-3 TRBV29-1 TRBD1 CSGQGIGADTQYF TGCAGCGGACAGGGCATCGGCGCAGATACGCAGTATTTT
- TRBJ2-3 TRBV7-2 TRBD1 CASSYDRGRGTDTQYF TGTGCCAGCAGCTACGACAGGGGGCGCGGCACAGATACGCAGTATTTT
- TRBJ2-7 TRBV6-2/TRBV6-3 - CASSLAGQQYF TGTGCCAGCAGTTTGGCGGGACAGCAGTACTTC
few TRBJ2-1 TRBV7-9 TRBD2 CASSPGTSGTSRHNEQFF TGTGCCAGCAGCCCAGGGACTAGCGGGACTAGCAGGCACAATGAGCAGTTCTTC
- TRBJ2-2 TRBV7-2 - CASSLAGLLTGELFF TGTGCCAGCAGCTTAGCCGGACTGCTCACCGGGGAGCTGTTTTTT
- TRBJ1-1 TRBV7-2 - CASSLVDGTEAFF TGTGCCAGCAGCCTAGTAGACGGGACTGAAGCTTTCTTT
- TRBJ1-1 TRBV15 - CATSRDRWLTEAFF TGTGCCACCAGCAGAGACCGATGGCTCACTGAAGCTTTCTTT
- TRBJ1-3 TRBV5-1 - CASSLLSGGVDTIYF TGCGCCAGCAGCTTGCTCTCCGGAGGGGTAGACACCATATATTTT
- TRBJ2-7 TRBV11-2 - CASSLVGGGYEQYF TGTGCCAGCAGCTTAGTGGGAGGTGGCTACGAGCAGTACTTC
once TRBJ1-4 TRBV29-1 - CSVRGQINEKLFF TGCAGCGTTCGTGGTCAGATTAATGAAAAACTGTTTTTT
- TRBJ1-1 TRBV7-2 - CASSSIGGNTEAFF TGTGCCAGCAGCTCTATTGGTGGGAACACTGAAGCTTTCTTT
- TRBJ2-1 TRBV9 TRBD2 CASSPRLAGRGSYNEQFF TGTGCCAGCAGCCCCCGACTAGCGGGGAGGGGCTCCTACAATGAGCAGTTCTTC
- TRBJ2-5 TRBV24-1 - CATTEGDQETQYF TGTGCCACCACCGAAGGGGACCAAGAGACCCAGTACTTC
- TRBJ1-4 TRBV27 - CASSLWGGAWANEKLFF TGTGCCAGCAGTTTATGGGGGGGGGCATGGGCTAATGAAAAACTGTTTTTT
- TRBJ1-5 TRBV6-6 TRBD1 CASSYTGQGGNQPQHF TGTGCCAGCAGTTATACTGGACAGGGTGGCAATCAGCCCCAGCATTTT
- TRBJ1-1 TRBV4-2 TRBD1 CASSHSPGGWDTEAFF TGTGCCAGCAGCCACTCTCCAGGGGGTTGGGACACTGAAGCTTTCTTT
- TRBJ2-1 TRBV6-2/TRBV6-3 TRBD2 CASSYLAGTNEQFF TGTGCCAGCAGTTACTTAGCGGGGACCAATGAGCAGTTCTTC
- TRBJ1-5 TRBV6-5 TRBD1 CASNSGQGDQPQHF TGTGCCAGCAATTCCGGACAGGGAGATCAGCCCCAGCATTTT
- TRBJ2-3 TRBV11-2 TRBD2 CASNLAGEPDTQYF TGTGCCAGCAACCTAGCGGGAGAACCAGATACGCAGTATTTT
- TRBJ2-3 TRBV9 TRBD1 CASSARQGESTDTQYF TGTGCCAGCAGCGCCCGACAGGGGGAAAGCACAGATACGCAGTATTTT
- TRBJ1-1 TRBV5-1 - CASSPEPQNTEAFF TGCGCCAGCAGCCCAGAACCCCAGAACACTGAAGCTTTCTTT
- TRBJ2-1 TRBV9 TRBD2 CASSGNIAGGYNEQFF TGTGCCAGCAGCGGCAATATAGCGGGGGGCTACAATGAGCAGTTCTTC
- TRBJ2-7 TRBV5-1 TRBD2 CASSPDPGLAGSEQYF TGCGCCAGCAGCCCGGACCCGGGACTAGCGGGATCCGAGCAGTACTTC
- TRBJ2-1 TRBV28 TRBD1 CASRPPTGGLYNEQFF TGTGCCAGCAGGCCCCCAACAGGGGGTCTCTACAATGAGCAGTTCTTC
- TRBJ1-5 TRBV19 TRBD1 CASSPRTGGISNQPQHF TGTGCCAGTAGTCCCCGGACAGGGGGGATTAGCAATCAGCCCCAGCATTTT
- TRBJ1-2 TRBV4-2 - CASSQVGGDYGYTF TGTGCCAGCAGCCAAGTCGGAGGGGACTATGGCTACACCTTC
- TRBJ2-7 TRBV13 - CASSPSRGVTYEQYF TGTGCCAGCAGCCCCTCCAGGGGGGTTACCTACGAGCAGTACTTC
- TRBJ2-6 TRBV6-5 - CASLTRANVLTF TGTGCCAGCCTCACTCGGGCCAACGTCCTGACTTTC
- TRBJ2-3 TRBV5-1 - CASSLGQQGTDTQYF TGCGCCAGCAGCTTGGGTCAGCAGGGCACAGATACGCAGTATTTT
- TRBJ1-4 TRBV6-6 TRBD1 CASRYDRGNEKLFF TGTGCCAGCAGATATGACAGGGGGAATGAAAAACTGTTTTTT
once TRBJ2-1 TRBV27 TRBD2 CASSLGSGRAVNEQFF TGTGCCAGCAGTTTAGGGAGCGGGAGGGCCGTCAATGAGCAGTTCTTC
- TRBJ1-1 TRBV12-3/TRBV12-4 - CASSLNSGTEAFF TGTGCCAGCAGTCTAAATTCCGGGACAGAAGCTTTCTTT
- TRBJ2-1 TRBV24-1 TRBD2 CATSDHPGGGADNEQFF TGTGCCACCAGTGATCACCCCGGGGGAGGGGCGGACAATGAGCAGTTCTTC
- TRBJ2-2 TRBV18 - CASSGGDRLNTGELFF TGTGCCAGCTCGGGCGGCGACAGATTGAACACCGGGGAGCTGTTTTTT
once TRBJ1-2 TRBV4-1 TRBD1 CASSPGDSVYYGYTF TGCGCCAGCAGCCCCGGGGACAGTGTGTACTATGGCTACACCTTC
medium-sized TRBJ1-5 TRBV28 - CASQQGIGNQPQHF TGTGCCAGTCAGCAGGGAATCGGCAATCAGCCCCAGCATTTT
- TRBJ2-4 TRBV28 TRBD2 CASSLFPSGMFGIQYF TGTGCCAGCAGTTTATTCCCTAGCGGGATGTTTGGCATTCAGTACTTC